These 29 T cell receptor beta chains originate from one sample sequenced in a study of tumor-infiltrating lymphocytes in primary liver carcinoma. Germline DNA was extracted too, while blood RNA derived from unsorted whole blood. Total RNA amounting to roughly 480 ng was the source from which TCR beta cDNA was made with a constant-region primer. Slightly modified ARM-PCR with three nested multiplex PCR rounds yielded TCR beta libraries. Two initial PCR rounds of around 10 cycles each paired TRBV1-TRBV30 forward primers with a C-beta reverse primer. TCRdb used MiXCR to reprocess the multiplex PCR reads, holding one entry per CDR3 protein. Found here are 150,000 to 200,000 distinct CDR3 sequences, less than 75% of them singletons; the top ten hold 7% to 8.5%. The sequencing sample was made of peripheral blood. The receptors derive from a woman aged 55-70 years with primary liver carcinoma and hepatitis B virus infection.

This clonotype was found once. The junction shows a germline mismatch at one end, possibly a read error. The V and J genes are TRBV11-2 and TRBJ2-2; perhaps D is TRBD1 or TRBD2 (6 bases each). CDR3 length: 14 residues. Germline V gene sequence: CDR1 SGHAT, CDR2 FQNNGV. CDR3 loop: CASSLLIGGGELFF. The CDR3 nucleotides are TGTGCCAGCAGCTTACTAATCGGGGGCGGGGAACTGTTTTTT.

This clonotype has only one observation. The J gene is TRBJ2-7, the V gene TRBV6-2 or TRBV6-3, with D perhaps TRBD1 (6 bases). This CDR3 contains 15 residues. Per the germline V gene, CDR1 is MNHEY and CDR2 is SVGEGT. V was shortened by 9 bases and J by 0 bases, with 18 bases between the two germline ends. The CDR3 region is CARSTGQSSSYEQYF. The CDR3 DNA sequence: TGTGCCAGGAGTACCGGACAGTCCAGCTCCTACGAGCAGTACTTC.

In regard to this clonotype: Compared with germline, one end of the junction differs, possibly owing to a read error. The chain uses TRBV11-2 and TRBJ2-1, with 12 bases aligning to TRBD2. Germline V lookup: CDR1 SGHAT, CDR2 FQNNGV. The CDR3 is made up of 13 amino acids. CDR3 DNA: TGCGCTGGCAGCTGGACTAGCGGGACAGAGCAGTTCTTC. This gives the protein CAGSWTSGTEQFF.

To note about this clonotype: This may be a read error: a much more frequent sequence differs by one nucleotide. The genes are TRBV7-8 and TRBJ2-5, with D unclear. This CDR3 region has 12 residues. Germline V lookup: CDR1 SGHVS, CDR2 FQNEAQ. The CDR3 reads CASSSVEELGVF. The CDR3 DNA reads TGTGCCAGCAGCTCAGTAGAGGAGCTAGGAGTATTC.

In the case of this clonotype: A much more abundant neighbour one base away suggests this may be a read error. The V call is TRBV11-2, the J call TRBJ2-1; TRBD2 aligns across 8 bases. The CDR3 consists of 17 residues. Germline V gives CDR1 SGHAT, CDR2 FQNNGV. Trimming at V came to 8 bases and at J to 7 bases, leaving 19 bases not matched to a gene. The CDR3 region has the DNA TGTGCCAGCGGCCAAGATCTCTTCGGGAGGGGAGATAATGAGCAGTTCTTC. It yields the protein CASGQDLFGRGDNEQFF.

A note on this clonotype: Germline is not matched at one junction end, which may reflect a read error. This rearrangement joins TRBV11-3 to TRBJ2-7; 10 bases fit TRBD2. CDR3 length: 15 residues. Germline-derived CDR1 and CDR2 are SGHNT and YENEEA. The CDR3 spells CASSPTSGCNYGQYF. CDR3 nucleotide sequence: TGTGCCAGCAGCCCGACTAGCGGGTGTAACTACGGGCAGTACTTC.

This clonotype was detected ten times or more. The J gene is TRBJ2-2, the V gene TRBV29-1; the match to TRBD2 covers 15 bases. V shed 0 bases and J 5 bases; nucleotides not matched to a gene: 10. Germline-derived CDR1 and CDR2 are SQVTM and ANQGSEA. The CDR3 extends over 19 amino acids. The CDR3 nucleotides read TGCAGCGTTGAAGATCGGGGACTAGCGGGAGGAGTAGGGACCGGGGAGCTGTTTTTT. Its protein is CSVEDRGLAGGVGTGELFF.

The rearrangement links TRBV6-4 to TRBJ1-4; TRBD1 matches 8 bases. Germline CDR1 is MRHNA and CDR2 is SNTAGT. The CDR3 loop spans 15 amino acids. Trimming took 6 bases from V and 3 from J; bases not matched to a gene: 6. The CDR3 DNA sequence: TGTGCCAGCAGCCGTGACAGGGGACCTAATGAAAAACTGTTTTTT. Its protein is CASSRDRGPNEKLFF.

In its sample, this clonotype is medium-sized. V is TRBV11-2 and J is TRBJ2-7, with 8 bases that match TRBD2. This CDR3 is 15 amino acids long. V dropped 1 base and J dropped 4; count of bases not matched to a gene: 6. Germline CDR1 SGHAT, CDR2 FQNNGV. The DNA for the CDR3 is TGTGCCAGCAGCTTAGTGGCGGGAGGAGGATACGAGCAGTACTTC. It is translated as CASSLVAGGGYEQYF. Full variable domain (remainder filled in from reference TRBV11-2 and TRBJ2-7): EAGVAQSPRYKIIEKRQSVAFWCNPISGHATLYWYQQILGQGPKLLIQFQNNGVVDDSQLPKDRFSAERLKGVDSTLKIQPAKLEDSAVYLCASSLVAGGGYEQYFGPGTRLTVT.

A note on this clonotype: Its ends do not fully match the called genes, so a read error is possible. V and J are TRBV28 and TRBJ2-2; tentatively, D is TRBD2 (5 bases). Germline V gene lookup returns CDR1 MDHEN and CDR2 SYDVKM. The CDR3 has 14 amino acids. CDR3 amino acids: CASSPASLTGELLF. The CDR3 DNA sequence: TGTGCCAGCAGTCCTGCCTCGTTGACCGGGGAGCTGCTTTTT.

This clonotype turned up a few times. Germline is not matched at one junction end, which may reflect a read error. V and J are TRBV11-2 and TRBJ2-3, with 9 bases fitting TRBD2. CDR1 and CDR2 (germline): SGHAT, FQNNGV. CDR3 length: 14 residues. DNA for the CDR3: TGTGCCAGCAACCCCCGACTAGCGGCAGACACGCAGTATTTT. It yields the protein CASNPRLAADTQYF.

Turning to this clonotype: A read error may explain this, as a much larger clone is one base away. The V and J genes are TRBV6-5 and TRBJ1-3; perhaps TRBD1 as D (5 bases). Germline values: CDR1 MNHEY, CDR2 SVGAGI. Trimming took 5 bases from V and 0 from J, leaving 11 bases between them. The CDR3 runs 15 residues. The CDR3 DNA sequence: TGTGCCAGCAGTCCGGGGCGCAACTCTGGAAACACCATATATTTT. It encodes CASSPGRNSGNTIYF.

This clonotype was seen only a few times. The rearrangement uses TRBV6-6 and TRBJ2-5; TRBD2 agrees at 11 bases. The germline CDR1 and CDR2 sequences are MNHNY and SVGAGI (reference sequence). The CDR3 runs to 14 residues. With 6 bases clipped from V and 5 bases from J, the junction kept 5 bases outside the gene matches. CDR3 residues: CASRPSGGRETQYF. CDR3 coding DNA: TGTGCCAGCAGGCCTAGCGGGGGGAGGGAGACCCAGTACTTC.

The chain has TRBV5-4 and TRBJ1-2, with 8 bases that match TRBD1. The ends lost 4 bases at V and 4 bases at J; junction bases unmatched: 9. Germline loops: CDR1 SGHNT, CDR2 YYREEE (reference sequence). The length of the CDR3 is 15 residues. This CDR3 is CASSAGQAPGYGYTF. CDR3 bases: TGTGCCAGCAGCGCGGGACAGGCCCCCGGCTATGGCTACACCTTC.

This clonotype has just a few counts. One end of the junction fails to match germline, which may point to a read error. V is TRBV11-3 and J is TRBJ2-3; TRBD1 might be the D (5 bases). From germline, CDR1 is SGHNT and CDR2 YENEEA. CDR3 length: 15 amino acids. The CDR3 loop is CAGSLGVGHTDTQYF. The CDR3 region has the DNA TGTGCCGGCAGCTTAGGAGTCGGACACACAGATACGCAGTATTTC. Full variable domain (missing parts from reference TRBV11-3 and TRBJ2-3): EAGVVQSPRYKIIEKKQPVAFWCNPISGHNTLYWYLQNLGQGPELLIRYENEEAVDDSQLPKDRFSAERLKGVDSTLKIQPAELGDSAVYLCAGSLGVGHTDTQYFGPGTRLTVL.

The rearrangement links TRBV6-2 or TRBV6-3 to TRBJ2-1, with 13 bases aligning to TRBD2. Trimming at V came to 6 bases and at J to 0 bases, leaving 8 bases not matched to a gene. This CDR3 region has 18 residues. The V gene's germline CDR1 is MNHEY and CDR2 SVGEGT. The CDR3 nucleotides are TGTGCCAGCAGCCGTAGGACTAGCGGGGGACCCTCCTACAATGAGCAGTTCTTC. Encoded protein: CASSRRTSGGPSYNEQFF.

With regard to this clonotype: Relative to the germline gene, one junction end is altered; a read error may explain this. The CDR3 sequence: CTSSYGSGTNTDTQYF. CDR3 coding DNA: TGTACCAGCAGTTACGGAAGCGGGACTAACACAGATACGCAGTATTTT. The gene calls are TRBV6-5 and TRBJ2-3; 7 nucleotides agree with TRBD2. The germline V gene encodes CDR1 MNHEY and CDR2 SVGAGI. The CDR3 is 16 amino acids.

The chain joins TRBV7-9 to TRBJ2-5; 13 positions agree with TRBD2. CDR1 and CDR2 (germline): SEHNR, FQNEAQ (reference sequence). After removal of 5 bases from V and 2 bases from J, the junction contained 5 bases not matched to a gene. CDR3 length: 16 residues. As DNA, the CDR3 is TGTGCCAGCAGCGAAGGACTAGCGGGAGCGCAAGAGACCCAGTACTTC. Amino acids: CASSEGLAGAQETQYF.

The chain uses TRBV5-4 and TRBJ1-5; D possibly corresponds to TRBD1 (6 bases). The V gene lost 1 base and the J gene lost 3 bases, with 11 bases spanning the gap. CDR1 and CDR2 from the germline V gene are SGHNT and YYREEE (reference sequence). The CDR3 consists of 15 residues. This chain's CDR3 is CASSLRGGYNQPQHF. CDR3 DNA: TGTGCCAGCAGCTTGAGGGGGGGTTACAATCAGCCCCAGCATTTT. Complete variable domain (other parts from reference TRBV5-4 and TRBJ1-5): ETGVTQSPTHLIKTRGQQVTLRCSSQSGHNTVSWYQQALGQGPQFIFQYYREEENGRGNFPPRFSGLQFPNYSSELNVNALELDDSALYLCASSLRGGYNQPQHFGDGTRLSIL.

The chain combines TRBV30 with TRBJ1-5; TRBD1 matches at 7 bases. Germline V gene sequence: CDR1 GTSNPN, CDR2 SVGIG (reference sequence). V trimming: 5 bases; J trimming: 5 bases; junction bases outside the gene matches: 9. This CDR3 is 14 amino acids long. CDR3 loop: CAWGLTGAHQPQHF. Written as DNA, the CDR3 is TGTGCCTGGGGACTTACAGGGGCCCATCAGCCCCAGCATTTT.

In regard to this clonotype: This clone may be a read error of a much larger clone one base away. V is TRBV29-1 and J is TRBJ1-3; tentatively, D is TRBD1 (6 bases). Germline CDR1 reads SQVTM; CDR2 reads ANQGSEA. CDR3 length: 12 amino acids. The CDR3 DNA sequence: TGCAGCGTTGACGAGGGGGAGACCACCATATTTTTT. It is translated as CSVDEGETTIFF.

This clonotype was counted a single time. The conserved closing phenylalanine or tryptophan is absent in this CDR3, likely reflecting a read error. It is unclear where the CDR3 begins or ends on the DNA, so no DNA is shown, and the CDR3 is as TCRdb lists it. The V call is TRBV11-2, the J call TRBJ2-2. The CDR3 spans 14 residues, counting both ends. Germline V gene data show CDR1 as SGHAT and CDR2 as FQNNGV. The CDR3 sequence: CASSKGGNTGELFS.

On this clonotype itself: A much bigger clone sits one base away, suggesting this may be a read error. The CDR3 end shows no conserved phenylalanine or tryptophan, and so a read error is likely. V usage is TRBV12-3 or TRBV12-4 and J usage is TRBJ1-2; D perhaps matches TRBD1 (5 bases). Trimming took 5 bases from V and 6 from J, leaving 7 bases between them. This CDR3 comprises 11 residues. CDR3 amino acids: CASSRGNGYTS. The CDR3 DNA reads TGTGCCAGCAGTCGGGGGAATGGCTACACCTCC.

Of note for this clonotype: A read error is likely, as this CDR3 ends without the conserved phenylalanine or tryptophan. The genes are TRBV5-6 and TRBJ2-7; maybe TRBD2 (6 bases). The CDR3 is 19 amino acids. The germline V gene encodes CDR1 SGHDT and CDR2 YYEEEE. The V gene lost 4 bases and the J gene lost 3 bases, with 29 bases spanning the gap. CDR3 nucleotide sequence: TGTGCCAGCAGCACTCTGGTCTCGCCCGGCTCGGGACTCCGCTACGAGCAGTACTTA. Translated, it gives CASSTLVSPGSGLRYEQYL.

For the CDR3, the DNA is TGTGCCAGCAGCCTAGTGTTAGGGACTAGCGCCGTCGATGAGCAGTTCTTC. This encodes CASSLVLGTSAVDEQFF. V usage is TRBV11-3 and J usage is TRBJ2-1, with TRBD2 identical over 10 bases. The CDR3 length is 17 residues. J gave up 8 bases and V 5 bases, and 15 bases lay outside the gene matches. Germline V CDR1 and CDR2: SGHNT, YENEEA.

The J gene is TRBJ1-1, the V gene TRBV5-6; D ambiguous. Trimming removed 1 base at V and 0 bases at J, with 7 bases between. Germline lookup yields CDR1 SGHDT and CDR2 YYEEEE. This CDR3 has 14 amino acids. For the CDR3, the DNA is TGTGCCAGCAGCTTGTCCATCATGAACACTGAAGCTTTCTTT. The encoded protein is CASSLSIMNTEAFF.

Notes on this clonotype: A much larger clone differs by one base, so this may be a read error. The J gene is TRBJ2-1, the V gene TRBV7-8; the D call may be TRBD1 or TRBD2 (6 bases each). The CDR3 covers 15 residues. The germline gives CDR1 SGHVS, CDR2 FQNEAQ. The CDR3 nucleotides read TGTACCAGCAGCTTACTGGGGGGCACGTACAATGAGCAGTTCTTC. Residues: CTSSLLGGTYNEQFF.

Details on this clonotype: This likely comes from a read error, as the CDR3 has no conserved phenylalanine or tryptophan at its end. The gene calls are TRBV14 and TRBJ2-1; 9 nucleotides line up with TRBD1. V lost 3 bases, J lost 2 bases, and 5 bases stayed unmatched. From germline, CDR1 is SGHDN and CDR2 FVKESK. The CDR3 totals 16 residues. This chain's CDR3 is CASSHWTGETYNEQFS. The DNA for the CDR3 is TGTGCCAGCAGCCATTGGACAGGGGAAACCTACAATGAGCAGTTCTCT.

As concerns this clonotype: An end of the junction does not agree with germline; a read error may underlie this. This chain uses TRBV11-2 with TRBJ2-3; 9 positions agree with TRBD1. This CDR3 is built from 18 residues. Germline CDR1 is SGHAT and CDR2 is FQNNGV. DNA of the CDR3: TGTGGCAGCAACTCCTCCCCGGGACAGGGATGGGACTTGGATATGCAGTATTTT. Protein: CGSNSSPGQGWDLDMQYF. Drawing the rest from reference TRBV11-2 and TRBJ2-3, the complete variable domain is EAGVAQSPRYKIIEKRQSVAFWCNPISGHATLYWYQQILGQGPKLLIQFQNNGVVDDSQLPKDRFSAERLKGVDSTLKIQPAKLEDSAVYLCGSNSSPGQGWDLDMQYFGPGTRLTVL.